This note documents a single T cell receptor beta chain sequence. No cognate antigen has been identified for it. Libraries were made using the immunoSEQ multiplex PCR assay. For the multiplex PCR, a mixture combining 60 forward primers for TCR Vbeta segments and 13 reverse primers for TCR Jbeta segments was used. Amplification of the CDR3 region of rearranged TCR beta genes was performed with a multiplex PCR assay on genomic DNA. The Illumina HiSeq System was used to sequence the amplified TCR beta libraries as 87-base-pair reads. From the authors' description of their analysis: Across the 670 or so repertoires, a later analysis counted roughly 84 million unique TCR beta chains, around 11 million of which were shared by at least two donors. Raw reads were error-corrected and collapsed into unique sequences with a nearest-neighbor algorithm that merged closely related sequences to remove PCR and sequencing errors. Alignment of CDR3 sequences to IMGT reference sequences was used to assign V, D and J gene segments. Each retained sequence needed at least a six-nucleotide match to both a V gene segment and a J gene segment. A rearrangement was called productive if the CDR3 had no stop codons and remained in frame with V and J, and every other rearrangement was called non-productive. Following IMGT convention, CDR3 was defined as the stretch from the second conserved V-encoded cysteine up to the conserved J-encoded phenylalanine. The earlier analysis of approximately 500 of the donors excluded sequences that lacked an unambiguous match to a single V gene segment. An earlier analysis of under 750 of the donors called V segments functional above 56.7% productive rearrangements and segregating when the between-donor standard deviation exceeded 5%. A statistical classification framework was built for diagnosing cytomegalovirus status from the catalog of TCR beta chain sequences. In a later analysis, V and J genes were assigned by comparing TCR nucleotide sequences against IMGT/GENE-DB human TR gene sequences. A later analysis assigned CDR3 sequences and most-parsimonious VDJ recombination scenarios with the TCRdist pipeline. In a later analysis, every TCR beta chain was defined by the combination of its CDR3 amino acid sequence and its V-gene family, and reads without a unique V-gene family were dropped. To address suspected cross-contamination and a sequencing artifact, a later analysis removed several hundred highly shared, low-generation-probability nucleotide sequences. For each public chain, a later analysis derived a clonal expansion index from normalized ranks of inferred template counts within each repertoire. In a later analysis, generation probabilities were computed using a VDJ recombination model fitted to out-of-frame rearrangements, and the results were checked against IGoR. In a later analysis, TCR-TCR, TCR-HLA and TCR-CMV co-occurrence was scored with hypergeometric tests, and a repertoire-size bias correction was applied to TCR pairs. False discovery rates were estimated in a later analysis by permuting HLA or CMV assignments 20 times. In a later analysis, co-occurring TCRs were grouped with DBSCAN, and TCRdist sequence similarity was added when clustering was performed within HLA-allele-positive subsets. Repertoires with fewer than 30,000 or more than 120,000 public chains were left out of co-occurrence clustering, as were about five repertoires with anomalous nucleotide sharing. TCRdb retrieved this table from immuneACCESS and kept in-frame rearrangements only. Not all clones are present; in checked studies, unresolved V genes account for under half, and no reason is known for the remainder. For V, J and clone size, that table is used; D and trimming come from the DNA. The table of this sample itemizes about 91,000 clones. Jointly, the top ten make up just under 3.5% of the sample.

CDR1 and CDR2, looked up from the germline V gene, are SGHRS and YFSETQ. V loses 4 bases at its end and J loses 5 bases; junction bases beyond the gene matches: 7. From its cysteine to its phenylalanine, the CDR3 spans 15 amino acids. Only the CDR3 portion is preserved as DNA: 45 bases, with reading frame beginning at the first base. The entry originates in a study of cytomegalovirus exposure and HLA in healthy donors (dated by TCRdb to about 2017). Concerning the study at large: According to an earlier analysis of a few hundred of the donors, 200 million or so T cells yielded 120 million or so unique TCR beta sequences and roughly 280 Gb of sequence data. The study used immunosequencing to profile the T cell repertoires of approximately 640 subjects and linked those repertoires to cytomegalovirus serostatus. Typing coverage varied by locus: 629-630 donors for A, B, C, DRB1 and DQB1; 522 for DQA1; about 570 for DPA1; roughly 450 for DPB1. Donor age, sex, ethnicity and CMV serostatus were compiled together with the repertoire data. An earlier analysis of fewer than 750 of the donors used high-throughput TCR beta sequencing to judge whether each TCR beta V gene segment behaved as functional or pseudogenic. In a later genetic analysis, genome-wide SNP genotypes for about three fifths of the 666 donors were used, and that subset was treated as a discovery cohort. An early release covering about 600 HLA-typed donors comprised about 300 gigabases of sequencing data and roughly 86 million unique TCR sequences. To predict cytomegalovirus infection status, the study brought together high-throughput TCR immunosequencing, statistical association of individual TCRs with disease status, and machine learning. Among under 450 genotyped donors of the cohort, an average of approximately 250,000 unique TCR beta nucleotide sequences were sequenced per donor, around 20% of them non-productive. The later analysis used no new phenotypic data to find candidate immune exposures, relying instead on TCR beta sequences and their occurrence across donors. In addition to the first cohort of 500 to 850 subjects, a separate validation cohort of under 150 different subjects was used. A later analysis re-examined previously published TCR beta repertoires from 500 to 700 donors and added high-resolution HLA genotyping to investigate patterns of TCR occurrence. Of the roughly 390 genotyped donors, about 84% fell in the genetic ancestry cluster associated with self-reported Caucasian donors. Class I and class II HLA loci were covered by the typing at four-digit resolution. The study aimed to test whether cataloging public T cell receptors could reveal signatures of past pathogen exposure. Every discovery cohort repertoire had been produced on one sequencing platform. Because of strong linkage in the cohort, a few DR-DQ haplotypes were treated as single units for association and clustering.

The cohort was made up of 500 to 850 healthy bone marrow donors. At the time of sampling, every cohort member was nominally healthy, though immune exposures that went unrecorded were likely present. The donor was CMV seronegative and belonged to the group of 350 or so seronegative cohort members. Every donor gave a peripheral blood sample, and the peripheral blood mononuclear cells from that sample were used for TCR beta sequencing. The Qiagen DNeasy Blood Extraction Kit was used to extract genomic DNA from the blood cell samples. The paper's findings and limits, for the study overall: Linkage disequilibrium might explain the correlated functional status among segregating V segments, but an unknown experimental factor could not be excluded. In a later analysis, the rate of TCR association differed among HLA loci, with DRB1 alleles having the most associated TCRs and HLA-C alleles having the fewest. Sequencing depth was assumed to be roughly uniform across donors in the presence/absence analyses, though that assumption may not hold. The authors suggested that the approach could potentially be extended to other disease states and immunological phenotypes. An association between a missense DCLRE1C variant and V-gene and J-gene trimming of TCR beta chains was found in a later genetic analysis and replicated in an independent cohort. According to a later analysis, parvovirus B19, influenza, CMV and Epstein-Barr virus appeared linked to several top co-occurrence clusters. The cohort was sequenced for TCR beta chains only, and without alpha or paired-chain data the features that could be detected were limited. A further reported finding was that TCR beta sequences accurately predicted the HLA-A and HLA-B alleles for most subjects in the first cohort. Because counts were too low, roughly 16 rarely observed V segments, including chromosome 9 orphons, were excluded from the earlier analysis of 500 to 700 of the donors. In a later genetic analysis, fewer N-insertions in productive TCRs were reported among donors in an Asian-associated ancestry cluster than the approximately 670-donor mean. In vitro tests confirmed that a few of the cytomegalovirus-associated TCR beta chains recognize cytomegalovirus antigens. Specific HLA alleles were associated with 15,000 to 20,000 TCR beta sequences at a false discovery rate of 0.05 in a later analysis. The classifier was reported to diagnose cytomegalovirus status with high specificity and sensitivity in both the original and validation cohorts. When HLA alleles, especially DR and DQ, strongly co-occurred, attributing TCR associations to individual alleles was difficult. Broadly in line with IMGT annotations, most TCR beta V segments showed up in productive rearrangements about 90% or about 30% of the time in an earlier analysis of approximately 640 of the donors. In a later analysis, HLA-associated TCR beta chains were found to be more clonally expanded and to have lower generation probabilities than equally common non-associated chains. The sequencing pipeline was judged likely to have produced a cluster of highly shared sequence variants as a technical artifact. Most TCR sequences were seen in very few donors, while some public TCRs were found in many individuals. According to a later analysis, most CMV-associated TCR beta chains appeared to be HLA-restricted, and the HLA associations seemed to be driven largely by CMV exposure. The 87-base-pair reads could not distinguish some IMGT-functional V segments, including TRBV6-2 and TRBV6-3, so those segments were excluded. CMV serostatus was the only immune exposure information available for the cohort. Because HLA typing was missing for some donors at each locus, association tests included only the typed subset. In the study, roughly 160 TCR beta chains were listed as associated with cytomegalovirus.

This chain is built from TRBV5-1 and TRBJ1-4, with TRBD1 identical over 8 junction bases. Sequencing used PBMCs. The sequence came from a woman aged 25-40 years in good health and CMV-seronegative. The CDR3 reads CASSDTGGLNEKLFF. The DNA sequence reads TGCGCCAGCAGCGATACAGGGGGGTTAAATGAAAAACTGTTTTTT.